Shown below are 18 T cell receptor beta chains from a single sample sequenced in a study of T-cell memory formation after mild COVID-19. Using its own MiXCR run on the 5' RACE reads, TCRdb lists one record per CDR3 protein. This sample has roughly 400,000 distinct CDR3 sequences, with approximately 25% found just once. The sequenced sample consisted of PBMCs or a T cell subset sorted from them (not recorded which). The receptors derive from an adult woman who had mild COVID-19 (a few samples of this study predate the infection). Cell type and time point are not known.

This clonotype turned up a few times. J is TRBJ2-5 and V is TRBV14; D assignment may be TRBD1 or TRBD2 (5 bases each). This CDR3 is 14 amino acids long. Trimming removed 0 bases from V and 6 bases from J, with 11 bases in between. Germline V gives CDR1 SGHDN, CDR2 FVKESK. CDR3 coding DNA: TGTGCCAGCAGCCAAGATCGGGGCTGGAAGACCCAGTACTTC. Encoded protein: CASSQDRGWKTQYF.

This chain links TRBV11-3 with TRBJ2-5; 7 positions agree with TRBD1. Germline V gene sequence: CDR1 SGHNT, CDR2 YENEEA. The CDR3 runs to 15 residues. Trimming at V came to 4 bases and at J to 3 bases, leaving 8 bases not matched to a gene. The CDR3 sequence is CASSSPKTGKETQYF. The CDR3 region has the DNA TGTGCCAGCAGCTCCCCTAAGACAGGGAAAGAGACCCAGTACTTC.

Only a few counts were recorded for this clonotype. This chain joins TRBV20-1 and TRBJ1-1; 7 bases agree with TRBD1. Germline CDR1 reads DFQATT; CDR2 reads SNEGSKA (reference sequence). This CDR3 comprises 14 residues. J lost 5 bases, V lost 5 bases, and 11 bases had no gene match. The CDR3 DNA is TGCAGTGCTGGGCGGGGTCAGGGGGGTACTGAAGCTTTCTTT. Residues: CSAGRGQGGTEAFF.

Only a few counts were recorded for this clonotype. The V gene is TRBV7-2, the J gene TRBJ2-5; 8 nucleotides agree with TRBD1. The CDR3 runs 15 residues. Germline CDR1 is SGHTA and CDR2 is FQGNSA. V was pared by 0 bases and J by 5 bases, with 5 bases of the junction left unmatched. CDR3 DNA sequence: TGTGCCAGCAGCTTAGCACTCAGGGGGCGGGAGACCCAGTACTTC. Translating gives CASSLALRGRETQYF.

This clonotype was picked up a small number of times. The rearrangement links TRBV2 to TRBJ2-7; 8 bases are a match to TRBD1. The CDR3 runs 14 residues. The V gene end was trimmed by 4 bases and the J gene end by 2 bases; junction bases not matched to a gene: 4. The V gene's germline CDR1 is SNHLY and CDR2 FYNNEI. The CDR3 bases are TGTGCCAGCAGTGCTTTGACAGGGGCCTACGAGCAGTACTTC. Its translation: CASSALTGAYEQYF.

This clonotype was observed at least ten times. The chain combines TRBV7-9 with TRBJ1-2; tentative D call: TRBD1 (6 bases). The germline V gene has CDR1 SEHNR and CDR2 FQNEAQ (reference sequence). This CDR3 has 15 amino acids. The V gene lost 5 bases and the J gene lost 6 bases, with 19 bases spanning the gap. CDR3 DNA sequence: TGTGCCAGCAGCCCCCCCACAGGGAAATATAATGGCTACACCTTC. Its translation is CASSPPTGKYNGYTF.

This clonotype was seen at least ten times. CDR3 in amino acids: CASSQSGSEQYF. CDR3 in DNA: TGTGCCAGCAGCCAGAGTGGGAGCGAGCAGTACTTC. The chain joins TRBV7-8 to TRBJ2-7, with a possible D match to TRBD2 (5 bases). This CDR3 spans 12 amino acids. Per germline, CDR1 SGHVS and CDR2 FQNEAQ. The V gene lost 5 bases and the J gene lost 6 bases, with 11 bases spanning the gap.

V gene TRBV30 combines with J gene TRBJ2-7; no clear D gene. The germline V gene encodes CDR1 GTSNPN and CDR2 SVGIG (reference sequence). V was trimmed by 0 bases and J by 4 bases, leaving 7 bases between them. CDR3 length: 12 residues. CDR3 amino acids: CAWSVSWYEQYF. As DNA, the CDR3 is TGTGCCTGGAGTGTAAGTTGGTACGAGCAGTACTTC.

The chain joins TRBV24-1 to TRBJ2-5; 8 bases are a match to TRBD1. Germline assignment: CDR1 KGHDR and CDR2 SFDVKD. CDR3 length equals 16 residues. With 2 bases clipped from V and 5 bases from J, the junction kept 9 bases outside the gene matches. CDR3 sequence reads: CATSDSNQGARETQYF. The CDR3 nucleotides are TGTGCCACCAGTGATTCTAACCAGGGGGCGCGGGAGACCCAGTACTTC.

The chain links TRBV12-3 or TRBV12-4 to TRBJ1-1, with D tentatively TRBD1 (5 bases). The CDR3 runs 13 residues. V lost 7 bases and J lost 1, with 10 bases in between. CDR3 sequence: CASTGTENTEAFF. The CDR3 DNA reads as TGTGCCAGCACCGGGACCGAGAACACTGAAGCTTTCTTT.

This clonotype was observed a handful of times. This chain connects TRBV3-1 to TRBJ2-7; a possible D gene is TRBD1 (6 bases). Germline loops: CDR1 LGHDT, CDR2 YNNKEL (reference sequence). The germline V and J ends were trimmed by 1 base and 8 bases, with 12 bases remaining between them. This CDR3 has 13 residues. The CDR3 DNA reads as TGTGCCAGCAGCCAAGGGGCAGGGGACCAGCAGTACTTC. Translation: CASSQGAGDQQYF.

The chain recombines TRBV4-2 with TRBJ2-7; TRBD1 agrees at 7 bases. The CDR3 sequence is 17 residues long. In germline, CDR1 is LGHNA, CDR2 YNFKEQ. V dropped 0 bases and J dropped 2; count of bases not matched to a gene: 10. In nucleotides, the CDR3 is TGTGCCAGCAGCCAAGATGCTTTGGGACAGATGGCCTACGAGCAGTACTTC. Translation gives CASSQDALGQMAYEQYF.

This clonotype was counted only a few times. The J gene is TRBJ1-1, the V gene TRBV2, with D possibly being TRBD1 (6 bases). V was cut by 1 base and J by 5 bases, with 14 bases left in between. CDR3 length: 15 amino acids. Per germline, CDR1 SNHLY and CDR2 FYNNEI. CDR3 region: CASSEGVGAKTEAFF. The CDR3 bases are TGTGCCAGCAGTGAAGGTGTGGGGGCAAAAACTGAAGCTTTCTTT.

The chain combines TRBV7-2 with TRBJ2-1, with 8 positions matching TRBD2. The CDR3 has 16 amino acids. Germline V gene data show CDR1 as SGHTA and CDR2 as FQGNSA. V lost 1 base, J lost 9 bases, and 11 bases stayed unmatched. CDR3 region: CASSLGSGRVGSEQFF. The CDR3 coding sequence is TGTGCCAGCAGCTTAGGGAGCGGGAGAGTGGGGAGTGAGCAGTTCTTC.

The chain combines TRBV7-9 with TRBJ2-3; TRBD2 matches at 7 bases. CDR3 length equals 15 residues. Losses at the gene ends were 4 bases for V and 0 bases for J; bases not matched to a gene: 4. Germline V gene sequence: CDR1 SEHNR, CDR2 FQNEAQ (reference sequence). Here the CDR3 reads CASSSRLASTDTQYF. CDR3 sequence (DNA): TGTGCCAGCAGCTCCAGACTAGCCAGCACAGATACGCAGTATTTT.

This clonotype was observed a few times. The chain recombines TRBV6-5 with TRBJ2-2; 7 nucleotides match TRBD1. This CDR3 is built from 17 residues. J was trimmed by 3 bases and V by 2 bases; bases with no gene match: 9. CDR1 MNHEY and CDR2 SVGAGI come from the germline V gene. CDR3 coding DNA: TGTGCCAGCAGTTACGCGGACCGAGGGGGCGACACCGGGGAGCTGTTTTTT. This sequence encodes CASSYADRGGDTGELFF.

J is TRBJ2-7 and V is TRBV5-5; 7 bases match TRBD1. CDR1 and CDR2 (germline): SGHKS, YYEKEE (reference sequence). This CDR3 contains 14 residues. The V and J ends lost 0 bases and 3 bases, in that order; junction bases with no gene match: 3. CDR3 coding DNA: TGTGCCAGCAGCTTGGTTAGGGGGCACTACGAGCAGTACTTC. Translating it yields CASSLVRGHYEQYF.

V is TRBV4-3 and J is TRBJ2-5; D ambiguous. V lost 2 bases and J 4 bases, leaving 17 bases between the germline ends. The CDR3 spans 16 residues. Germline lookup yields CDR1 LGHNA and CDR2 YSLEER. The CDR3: CASSQLPNPEGETQYF. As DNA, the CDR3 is TGCGCCAGCAGCCAACTACCCAACCCTGAAGGAGAGACCCAGTACTTC.